This T cell receptor beta chain was recovered during a study of T cell changes during pregnancy in multiple sclerosis. Clones were sequenced by immunoSEQ multiplex PCR, and TCRdb holds only the in-frame ones, with some missing. The table records tens of thousands of clones, about 91% of them present only once. This TCR came from a female donor with multiple sclerosis, enrolled in a pregnancy study. Sequencing used peripheral blood, obtained after pregnancy.

The CDR3 nucleotides are TGCGCCAGCAGCCAAGGTAGCCAGGGGTGGTTCACCGGGGAGCTGTTTTTT. Its translation: CASSQGSQGWFTGELFF. The chain is built from TRBV4-1 and TRBJ2-2; a weak D match, TRBD1 (6 bases). Trimming removed 1 base from V and 4 bases from J, with 16 bases in between. Germline CDR1 MGHRA, CDR2 YSYEKL. This CDR3 comprises 17 residues.